This entry is about one T cell receptor (beta chain). What it binds is not known. This CDR3 is built from 12 residues. The V gene lost 4 bases and the J gene lost 10 bases, with 13 bases spanning the gap. Germline V CDR1 and CDR2: SGHNT, YENEEA. This specimen belongs to a study of T cell responses to AZD1222 COVID-19 vaccine. Regarding the study as a whole: The sample set comprised mostly white British donors with more females, and clonal diversity was possibly underestimated. There were repertoire samples only from the period after the peak T cell response. Only 6 or 7 AZD1222 recipients tested seropositive at baseline.

The data were produced by immunoSEQ multiplex PCR, yet TCRdb's version contains in-frame clones alone and is incomplete. The sample records some 120,000 clones, 75% to 90% being singletons. The sequenced sample was peripheral blood, obtained on day 0 of MenACWY control vaccination. This sequence was found in an adult in good health. The chain is built from TRBV11-3 and TRBJ1-1; no clear D gene. The CDR3 sequence is CASSSVGSPAFF. CDR3 bases: TGTGCCAGCAGCTCCGTCGGTTCCCCAGCTTTCTTT.